Below, 6 T cell receptor beta chains from the same sample are listed, as sequenced in a study of tumor and adjacent non-tumor tissue in lung cancer. RNA was extracted from bulk tissue without any cell sorting. A modified ARM-PCR protocol with three rounds of nested PCR amplified TCRbeta. In TCRdb, the multiplex PCR reads were re-called with MiXCR into one record per CDR3 protein. The table shows approximately 120,000 distinct CDR3 sequences, with roughly 75% occurring only once. Sequencing was performed on lung tumor tissue. These receptors originate from a woman aged 55-75 years with non-small cell lung cancer.

The chain joins TRBV28 to TRBJ2-5, with D possibly being TRBD2 (5 bases). The germline CDR1 and CDR2 sequences are MDHEN and SYDVKM. Trimming cost V 5 bases and J 4 bases, with 14 bases left between them. This CDR3 is 14 amino acids long. DNA of the CDR3: TGTGCCAGCAGTCTCACTTCAGAGGGAGAGACCCAGTACTTC. Encoded protein: CASSLTSEGETQYF.

Regarding this clonotype: The junction and the germline gene differ at one end; a read error may be behind it. The chain carries TRBV6-5 and TRBJ1-1; D uncertain. The CDR3 totals 16 residues. The V gene's germline CDR1 is MNHEY and CDR2 SVGAGI. For the CDR3, the DNA is TGTGCCAACAGTTACTCGGCCGGACTCATGAACACTGAGGCTTTCTTT. It yields the protein CANSYSAGLMNTEAFF.

The J gene is TRBJ2-2, the V gene TRBV4-2; D might be TRBD2 (5 bases). The V and J ends lost 3 bases and 7 bases respectively, with 18 bases between them. Germline V gene data show CDR1 as LGHNA and CDR2 as YNFKEQ. This CDR3 is built from 16 residues. The CDR3 sequence: CASSQGGRGGYGELFF. The CDR3 DNA sequence: TGTGCCAGCAGCCAGGGTGGCCGGGGTGGATACGGGGAGCTGTTTTTT.

Notes on this clonotype: Germline is not matched at one junction end, which may reflect a read error. This chain joins TRBV4-3 and TRBJ1-1; no clear D gene. The CDR3 loop spans 13 amino acids. Germline V lookup: CDR1 LGHNA, CDR2 YSLEER. CDR3 in amino acids: CASIQQTNTEAFF. As DNA, the CDR3 is TGCGCCAGCATCCAACAGACGAACACTGAAGCTTTCTTT.

The chain uses TRBV11-3 and TRBJ2-2; tentatively, D is TRBD2 (5 bases). CDR1 and CDR2 (germline): SGHNT, YENEEA. This CDR3 comprises 15 residues. V was trimmed by 6 bases and J by 5 bases, leaving 16 bases between them. The CDR3 coding sequence is TGTGCCAGCAGTCCCAGGACTGGAGTAACCGGGGAGCTGTTTTTT. Its translation: CASSPRTGVTGELFF.

There are many counts of this clonotype. The rearrangement joins TRBV20-1 to TRBJ2-3, with D possibly matching TRBD2 (5 bases). V was cut by 1 base and J by 2 bases, with 10 bases left in between. Germline V gene lookup returns CDR1 DFQATT and CDR2 SNEGSKA (reference sequence). The CDR3 has 14 residues. CDR3 residues: CSARVRASTDTQYF. The CDR3 DNA follows: TGCAGTGCTAGAGTGAGGGCCTCCACAGATACGCAGTATTTT.